This TCR beta chain was sequenced during a study of response to subunit inactivated influenza vaccine. Findings and limits, study-wide: Few additional T cells are recruited per seasonal influenza vaccination, authors suggested.

TCRdb re-called the RT-PCR reads through MiXCR, storing one row per CDR3 protein. The sample includes roughly 500,000 distinct CDR3 sequences, about 25% seen only once; the top ten take less than 2.5%. Trimming stripped 0 bases from V and 0 bases from J, with 12 bases between. Germline V gene data show CDR1 as SGHTA and CDR2 as FQGNSA. The CDR3 has 16 residues. Of note for this clonotype: The target antigen is unknown.

The TCR comes from a man over 45 who received an inactivated influenza vaccine. The V gene is TRBV7-2, the J gene TRBJ2-7; D is unresolved. The starting material was CD4+ T cells sorted from PBMCs, obtained 5 days after vaccination. The chain's CDR3 is CASSLAGMVSSYEQYF. The CDR3 DNA sequence: TGTGCCAGCAGCTTAGCGGGGATGGTTAGCTCCTACGAGCAGTACTTC.